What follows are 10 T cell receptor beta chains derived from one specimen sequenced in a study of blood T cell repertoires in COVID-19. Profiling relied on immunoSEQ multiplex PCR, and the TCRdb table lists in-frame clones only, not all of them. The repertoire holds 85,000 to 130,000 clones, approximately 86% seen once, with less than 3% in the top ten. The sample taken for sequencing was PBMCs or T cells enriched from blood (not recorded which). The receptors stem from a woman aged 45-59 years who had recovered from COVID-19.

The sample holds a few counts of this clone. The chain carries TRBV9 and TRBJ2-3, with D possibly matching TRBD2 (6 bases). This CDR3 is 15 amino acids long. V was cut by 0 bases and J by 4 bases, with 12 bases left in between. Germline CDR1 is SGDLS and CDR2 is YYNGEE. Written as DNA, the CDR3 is TGTGCCAGCAGCGTAGTATCGGGGGTTCCAGATACGCAGTATTTT. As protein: CASSVVSGVPDTQYF.

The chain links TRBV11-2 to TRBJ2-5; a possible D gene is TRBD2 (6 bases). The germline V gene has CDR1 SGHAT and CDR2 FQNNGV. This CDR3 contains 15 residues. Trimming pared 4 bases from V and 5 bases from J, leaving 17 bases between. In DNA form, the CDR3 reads TGTGCCAGCAGCTCCGGAGGGATGCCAATTGAGACCCAGTACTTC. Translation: CASSSGGMPIETQYF. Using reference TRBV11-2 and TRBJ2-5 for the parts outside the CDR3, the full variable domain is EAGVAQSPRYKIIEKRQSVAFWCNPISGHATLYWYQQILGQGPKLLIQFQNNGVVDDSQLPKDRFSAERLKGVDSTLKIQPAKLEDSAVYLCASSSGGMPIETQYFGPGTRLLVL.

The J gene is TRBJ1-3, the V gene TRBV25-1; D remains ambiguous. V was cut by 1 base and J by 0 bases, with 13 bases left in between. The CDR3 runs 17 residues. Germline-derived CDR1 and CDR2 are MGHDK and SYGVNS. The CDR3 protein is CASSEFGPASSGNTIYF. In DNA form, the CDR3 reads TGTGCCAGCAGTGAATTTGGGCCGGCAAGCTCTGGAAACACCATATATTTT. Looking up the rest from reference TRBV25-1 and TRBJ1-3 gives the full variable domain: EADIYQTPRYLVIGTGKKITLECSQTMGHDKMYWYQQDPGMELHLIHYSYGVNSTEKGDLSSESTVSRIRTEHFPLTLESARPSHTSQYLCASSEFGPASSGNTIYFGEGSWLTVV.

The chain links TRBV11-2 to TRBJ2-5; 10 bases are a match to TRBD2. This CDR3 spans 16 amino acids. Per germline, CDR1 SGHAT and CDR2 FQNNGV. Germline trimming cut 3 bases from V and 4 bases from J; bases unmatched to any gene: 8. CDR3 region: CASSFSASGSSETQYF. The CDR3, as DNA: TGTGCCAGCAGCTTTTCCGCTAGCGGGAGTTCAGAGACCCAGTACTTC.

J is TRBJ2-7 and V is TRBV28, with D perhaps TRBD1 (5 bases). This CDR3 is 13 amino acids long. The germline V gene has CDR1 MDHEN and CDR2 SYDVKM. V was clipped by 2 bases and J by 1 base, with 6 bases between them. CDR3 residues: CASSLPGSYEQYF. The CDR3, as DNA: TGTGCCAGCAGTTTACCAGGGTCCTACGAGCAGTACTTC.

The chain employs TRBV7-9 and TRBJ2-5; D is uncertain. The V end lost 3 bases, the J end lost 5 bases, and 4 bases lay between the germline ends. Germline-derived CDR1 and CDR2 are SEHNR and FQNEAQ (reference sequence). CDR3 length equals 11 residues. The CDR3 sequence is CASSFSETQYF. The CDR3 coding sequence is TGTGCCAGCAGCTTTTCGGAGACCCAGTACTTC. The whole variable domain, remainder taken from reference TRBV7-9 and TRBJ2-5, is DTGVSQNPRHKITKRGQNVTFRCDPISEHNRLYWYRQTLGQGPEFLTYFQNEAQLEKSRLLSDRFSAERPKGSFSTLEIQRTEQGDSAMYLCASSFSETQYFGPGTRLLVL.

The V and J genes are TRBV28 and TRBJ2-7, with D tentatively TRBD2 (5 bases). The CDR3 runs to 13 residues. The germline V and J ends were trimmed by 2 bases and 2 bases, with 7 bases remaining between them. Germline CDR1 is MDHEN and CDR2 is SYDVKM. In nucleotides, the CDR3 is TGTGCCAGCAGTTTAGAGGGCCCCTACGAGCAGTACTTC. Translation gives CASSLEGPYEQYF.

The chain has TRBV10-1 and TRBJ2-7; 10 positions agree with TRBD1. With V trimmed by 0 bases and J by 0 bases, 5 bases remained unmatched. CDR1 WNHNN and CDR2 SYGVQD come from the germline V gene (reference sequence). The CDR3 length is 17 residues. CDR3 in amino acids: CASSESAGQGDSYEQYF. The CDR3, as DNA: TGCGCCAGCAGTGAGTCTGCCGGACAGGGGGACTCCTACGAGCAGTACTTC.

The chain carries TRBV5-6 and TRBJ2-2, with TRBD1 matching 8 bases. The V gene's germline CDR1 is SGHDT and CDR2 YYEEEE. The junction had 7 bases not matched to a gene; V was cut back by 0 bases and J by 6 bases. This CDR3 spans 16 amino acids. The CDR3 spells CASSLGWTGSAGELFF. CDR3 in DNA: TGTGCCAGCAGCTTGGGGTGGACAGGGTCGGCCGGGGAGCTGTTTTTT. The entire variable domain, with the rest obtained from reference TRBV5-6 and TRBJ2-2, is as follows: DAGVTQSPTHLIKTRGQQVTLRCSPKSGHDTVSWYQQALGQGPQFIFQYYEEEERQRGNFPDRFSGHQFPNYSSELNVNALLLGDSALYLCASSLGWTGSAGELFFGEGSRLTVL.

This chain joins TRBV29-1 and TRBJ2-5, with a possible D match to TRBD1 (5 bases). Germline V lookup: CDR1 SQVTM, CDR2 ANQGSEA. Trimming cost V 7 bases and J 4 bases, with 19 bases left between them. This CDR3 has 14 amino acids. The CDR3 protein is CSAEGYPQGETQYF. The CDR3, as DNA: TGCAGCGCCGAAGGGTATCCTCAGGGAGAGACCCAGTACTTC.